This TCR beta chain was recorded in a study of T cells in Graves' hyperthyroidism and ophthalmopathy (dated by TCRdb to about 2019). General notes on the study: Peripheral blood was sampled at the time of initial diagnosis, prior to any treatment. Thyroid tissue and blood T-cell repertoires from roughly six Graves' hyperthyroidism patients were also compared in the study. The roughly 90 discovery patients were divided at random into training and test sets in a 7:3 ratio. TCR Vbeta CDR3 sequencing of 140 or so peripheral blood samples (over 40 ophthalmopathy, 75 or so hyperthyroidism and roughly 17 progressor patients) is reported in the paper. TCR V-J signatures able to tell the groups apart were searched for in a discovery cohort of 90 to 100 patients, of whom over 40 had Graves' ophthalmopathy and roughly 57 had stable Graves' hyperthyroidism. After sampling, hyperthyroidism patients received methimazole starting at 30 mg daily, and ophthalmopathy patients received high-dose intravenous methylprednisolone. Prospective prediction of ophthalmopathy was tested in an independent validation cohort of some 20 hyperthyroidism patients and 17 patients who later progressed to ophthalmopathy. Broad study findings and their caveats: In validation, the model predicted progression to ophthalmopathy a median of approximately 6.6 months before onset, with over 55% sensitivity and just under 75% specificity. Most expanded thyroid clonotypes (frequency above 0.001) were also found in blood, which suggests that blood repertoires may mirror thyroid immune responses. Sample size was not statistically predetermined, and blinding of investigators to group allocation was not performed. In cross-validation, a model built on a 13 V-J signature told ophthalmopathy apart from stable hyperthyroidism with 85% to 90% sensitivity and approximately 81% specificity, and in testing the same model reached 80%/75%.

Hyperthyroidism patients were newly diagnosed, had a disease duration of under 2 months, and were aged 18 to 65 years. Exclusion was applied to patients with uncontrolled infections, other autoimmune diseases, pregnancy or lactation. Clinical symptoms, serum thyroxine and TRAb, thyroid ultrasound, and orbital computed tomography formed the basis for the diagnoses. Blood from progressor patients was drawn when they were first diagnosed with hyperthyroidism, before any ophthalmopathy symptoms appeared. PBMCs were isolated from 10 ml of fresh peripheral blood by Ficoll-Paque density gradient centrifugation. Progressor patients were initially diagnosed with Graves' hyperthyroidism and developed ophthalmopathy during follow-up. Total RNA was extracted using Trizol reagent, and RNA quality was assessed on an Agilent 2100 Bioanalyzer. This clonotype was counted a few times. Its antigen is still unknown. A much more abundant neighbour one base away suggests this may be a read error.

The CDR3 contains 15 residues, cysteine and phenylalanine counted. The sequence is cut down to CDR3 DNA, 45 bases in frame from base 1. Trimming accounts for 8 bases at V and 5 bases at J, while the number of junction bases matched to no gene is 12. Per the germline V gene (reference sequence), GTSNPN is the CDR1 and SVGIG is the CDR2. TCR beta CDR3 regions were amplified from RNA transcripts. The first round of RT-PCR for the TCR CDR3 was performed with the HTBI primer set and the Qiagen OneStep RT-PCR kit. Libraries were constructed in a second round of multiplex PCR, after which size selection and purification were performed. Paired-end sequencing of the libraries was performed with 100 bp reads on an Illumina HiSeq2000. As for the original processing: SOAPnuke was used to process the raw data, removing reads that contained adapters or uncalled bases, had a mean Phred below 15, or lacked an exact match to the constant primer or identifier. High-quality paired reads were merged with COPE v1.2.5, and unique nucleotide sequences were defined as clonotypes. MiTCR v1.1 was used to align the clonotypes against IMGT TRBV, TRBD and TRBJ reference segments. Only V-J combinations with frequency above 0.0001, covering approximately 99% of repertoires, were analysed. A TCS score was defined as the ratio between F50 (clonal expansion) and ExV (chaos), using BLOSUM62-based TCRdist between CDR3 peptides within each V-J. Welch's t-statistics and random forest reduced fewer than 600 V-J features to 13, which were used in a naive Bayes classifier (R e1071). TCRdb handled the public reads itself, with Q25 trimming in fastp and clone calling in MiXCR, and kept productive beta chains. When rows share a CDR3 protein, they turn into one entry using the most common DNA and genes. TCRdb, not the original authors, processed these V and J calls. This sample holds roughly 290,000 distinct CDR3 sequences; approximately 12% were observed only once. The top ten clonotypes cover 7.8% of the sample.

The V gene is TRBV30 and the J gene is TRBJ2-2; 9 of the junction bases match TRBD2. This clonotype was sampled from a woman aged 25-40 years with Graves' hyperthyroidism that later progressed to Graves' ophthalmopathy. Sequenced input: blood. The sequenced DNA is TGTGCCCGCAAAGCGGGGGGTCGAAGGACCGGGGAGCTGTTTTTT. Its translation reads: CARKAGGRRTGELFF.